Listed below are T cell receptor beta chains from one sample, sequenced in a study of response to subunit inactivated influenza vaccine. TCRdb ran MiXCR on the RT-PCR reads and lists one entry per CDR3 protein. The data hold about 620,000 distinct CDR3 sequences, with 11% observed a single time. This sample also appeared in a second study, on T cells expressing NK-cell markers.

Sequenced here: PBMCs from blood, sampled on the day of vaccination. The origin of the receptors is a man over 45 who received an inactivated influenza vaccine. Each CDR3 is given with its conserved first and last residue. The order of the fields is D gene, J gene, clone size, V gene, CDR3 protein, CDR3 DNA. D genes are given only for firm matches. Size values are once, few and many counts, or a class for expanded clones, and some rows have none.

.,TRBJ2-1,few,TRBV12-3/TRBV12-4,CASSRPGGSSYNEQFF,TGTGCCAGCAGTCGCCCCGGGGGCTCCTCCTACAATGAGCAGTTCTTC
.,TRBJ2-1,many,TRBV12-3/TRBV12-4,CASSLSRNEQFF,TGTGCCAGCAGCTTATCGAGAAATGAGCAGTTCTTC
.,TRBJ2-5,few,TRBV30,CAWGGGLRTQYF,TGTGCCTGGGGGGGGGGCTTGAGAACCCAGTACTTC
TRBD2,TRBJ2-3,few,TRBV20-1,CSAIDVLAGHTDTQYF,TGCAGTGCAATAGACGTGTTAGCGGGCCACACAGATACGCAGTATTTT
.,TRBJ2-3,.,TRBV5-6,CASSSDPISTDTQYF,TGTGCCAGCAGCTCTGACCCGATCAGCACAGATACGCAGTATTTT
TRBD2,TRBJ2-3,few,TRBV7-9,CASSGPLAGGRDTQYF,TGTGCCAGCAGCGGCCCCCTGGCGGGGGGGCGGGATACGCAGTATTTT
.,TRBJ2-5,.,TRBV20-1,CSASLAGSETQYF,TGCAGTGCTAGCCTGGCAGGGAGCGAGACCCAGTACTTC
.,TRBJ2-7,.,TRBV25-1,CASSAAGIYEQYF,TGTGCCAGCAGTGCGGCAGGGATCTACGAGCAGTACTTC
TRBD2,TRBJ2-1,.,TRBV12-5,CASGPPGLAGVGADNEQFF,TGTGCTAGTGGACCCCCGGGACTAGCGGGAGTGGGTGCGGACAATGAGCAGTTCTTC
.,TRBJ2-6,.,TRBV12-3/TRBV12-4,CASSFWQVPANVLTF,TGTGCCAGCAGTTTTTGGCAGGTCCCGGCCAACGTCCTGACTTTC
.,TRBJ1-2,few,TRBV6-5,CASSYGRVSADGYTF,TGTGCCAGCAGTTACGGACGTGTTTCGGCAGATGGCTACACCTTC
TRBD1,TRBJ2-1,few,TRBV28,CASSLPGQGAFNEQFF,TGTGCCAGCAGTCTTCCAGGACAGGGGGCTTTTAATGAGCAGTTCTTC
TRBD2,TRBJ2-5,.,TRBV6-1,CASSRYAQTSGGAGTQYF,TGTGCCAGCAGCAGATACGCTCAGACTAGCGGGGGGGCAGGGACCCAGTACTTC
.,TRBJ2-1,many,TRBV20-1,CSARVAEDYNEQFF,TGCAGTGCTAGAGTGGCGGAGGACTACAATGAGCAGTTCTTC
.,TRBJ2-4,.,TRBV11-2,CASSLGGREFYIQYF,TGTGCCAGCAGCTTAGGGGGCAGGGAGTTTTACATTCAGTACTTC
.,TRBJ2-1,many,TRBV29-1,CSVVIRGNYNEQFF,TGCAGCGTTGTAATCCGCGGAAACTACAATGAGCAGTTCTTC
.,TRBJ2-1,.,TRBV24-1,CATSDFGLESGRQFF,TGTGCCACCAGTGATTTTGGGTTGGAGTCAGGGCGACAGTTCTTC
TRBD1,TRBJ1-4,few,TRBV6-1,CASSARSQGVGEKLFF,TGTGCCAGCAGTGCCCGAAGTCAGGGGGTAGGAGAAAAACTGTTTTTT